Each of the 30 T cell receptor beta chains below was sequenced from the same sample in a study of early T cells in non-severe SARS-CoV-2 infection. Using its own MiXCR run on the 5' RACE reads, TCRdb lists one record per CDR3 protein. The sample records some 64,000 distinct CDR3 sequences, 10% to 12% being singletons. The specimen sequenced was whole blood. Receptors originate from an adult who was a healthcare worker with PCR-confirmed SARS-CoV-2 infection or an uninfected control (not recorded which).

As to this clonotype: Being one base from a much bigger clone, this may be a read error. This chain uses TRBV12-3 or TRBV12-4 with TRBJ2-3; D remains unclear. The CDR3 has 11 residues. The CDR3 region is CANSPKGTQYF. The CDR3 DNA follows: TGTGCCAACAGTCCCAAAGGTACGCAGTATTTT.

This clonotype has only a few counts. The chain is built from TRBV5-5 and TRBJ1-1; unclear D gene. Per germline, CDR1 SGHKS and CDR2 YYEKEE (reference sequence). The V end was cut by 4 bases, the J end by 5 bases, with 18 bases between. This CDR3 comprises 15 residues. This CDR3 reads CASSHGPNWRTEAFF. The CDR3 region has the DNA TGTGCCAGCAGCCATGGACCAAACTGGAGGACTGAAGCTTTCTTT.

This clonotype was detected many times. CDR3 nucleotides: TGTGCTAGTGGTTTGGTATCTACGAATGAAAAACTGTTTTTT. This gives the protein CASGLVSTNEKLFF. V and J are TRBV12-5 and TRBJ1-4; D ambiguous. Deletions cut 0 bases from V and 5 bases from J, with 7 bases between. CDR3 length: 14 amino acids. Per germline, CDR1 LGHNT and CDR2 FRNRAP.

This clonotype was seen ten or more times. V usage is TRBV5-1 and J usage is TRBJ1-2, with 7 bases lining up with TRBD1. The V gene's germline CDR1 is SGHRS and CDR2 YFSETQ. The CDR3 extends over 14 amino acids. V gave up 0 bases and J gave up 7 bases; unmatched junction bases: 6. CDR3 sequence (DNA): TGCGCCAGCAGCTTGGGACAGGGTCTTGGTGGCTACACCTTC. It specifies CASSLGQGLGGYTF.

The J gene is TRBJ2-2, the V gene TRBV2; D gene ambiguous. V lost 4 bases, J lost 0 bases, and 9 bases lay in between. Germline V gene data show CDR1 as SNHLY and CDR2 as FYNNEI. The CDR3 loop spans 15 amino acids. DNA for the CDR3: TGTGCCAGCAGTGTCTATCCTACGAACACCGGGGAGCTGTTTTTT. Translation gives CASSVYPTNTGELFF.

This clonotype was recorded at least ten times. V usage is TRBV7-2 and J usage is TRBJ2-7; the D call may be TRBD1 or TRBD2 (5 bases each). The CDR3 runs 16 residues. Germline V CDR1 and CDR2: SGHTA, FQGNSA. With 5 bases removed from V and 4 bases from J, the gap between germline ends came to 21 bases. In DNA, the CDR3 is TGTGCCAGCAGCCTACCGCCGGGACGGATATTATACGAGCAGTACTTC. It specifies CASSLPPGRILYEQYF.

The chain has TRBV20-1 and TRBJ2-7; 7 nucleotides match TRBD1. With V trimmed by 3 bases and J by 3 bases, 5 bases remained unmatched. Germline CDR1 DFQATT, CDR2 SNEGSKA (reference sequence). The CDR3 extends over 13 amino acids. CDR3 sequence: CSARGDRDYEQYF. The CDR3, as DNA: TGCAGTGCTAGGGGCGACAGGGACTACGAGCAGTACTTC.

The table lists this clonotype with many counts. This chain uses TRBV18 with TRBJ1-1; D is unclear. This CDR3 is 11 amino acids long. V lost 6 bases and J lost 1, with 3 bases in between. Germline loops: CDR1 KGHSH, CDR2 LQKENI. The CDR3, as DNA: TGTGCCAGCTCCGAGAACACTGAAGCTTTCTTT. This gives the protein CASSENTEAFF.

The chain combines TRBV12-3 or TRBV12-4 with TRBJ2-1; a possible D gene is TRBD1 (6 bases). The CDR3 is made up of 12 amino acids. The V end was cut by 2 bases, the J end by 10 bases, with 9 bases between. The CDR3 DNA reads TGTGCCAGCAGTTTACTCAGGGGCGAGCAGTTCTTC. This gives the protein CASSLLRGEQFF.

CDR3 amino acids: CASRALYTQYF. Written as DNA, the CDR3 is TGTGCCAGCAGAGCCCTCTATACGCAGTATTTT. The chain carries TRBV12-3 or TRBV12-4 and TRBJ2-3; no firm D call. The CDR3 consists of 11 residues. The V end lost 6 bases, the J end lost 7 bases, and 8 bases lay between the germline ends.

The table lists this clonotype with a few counts. The rearrangement joins TRBV6-2 or TRBV6-3 to TRBJ2-1, with D possibly being TRBD2 (6 bases). The CDR3 totals 14 residues. V lost 1 base to trimming and J lost 7 bases, with 11 bases between them. From germline, CDR1 is MNHEY and CDR2 SVGEGT. CDR3 sequence reads: CASSYYAGRNEQFF. For the CDR3, the DNA is TGTGCCAGCAGTTACTATGCGGGGAGGAATGAGCAGTTCTTC.

This clonotype was observed a few times. This chain joins TRBV5-6 and TRBJ1-2, with D possibly TRBD1 on 6 matching bases. The germline V and J ends were trimmed by 0 bases and 6 bases, with 9 bases remaining between them. CDR1 SGHDT and CDR2 YYEEEE come from the germline V gene. The CDR3 extends over 13 amino acids. The CDR3 nucleotides read TGTGCCAGCAGCTTGGTTCGGGGGCATGGCTACACCTTC. Translated: CASSLVRGHGYTF.

The CDR3 DNA sequence: TGCGCCAGCAGCTTGGGGACACTCACCGGGGAGCTGTTTTTT. It specifies CASSLGTLTGELFF. V gene TRBV5-1 combines with J gene TRBJ2-2; D is possibly TRBD1 (5 bases). CDR3 length equals 14 residues. Trimming removed 0 bases at V and 4 bases at J, with 7 bases between. CDR1 and CDR2 (germline): SGHRS, YFSETQ.

This clonotype was counted between two and nine times. The CDR3 DNA is TGTGCCAGCAGTGATCCCCGCCGGGACTTCCACAATGAGCAGTTCTTC. It codes for CASSDPRRDFHNEQFF. V and J are TRBV25-1 and TRBJ2-1, with a possible D match to TRBD2 (6 bases). From germline, CDR1 is MGHDK and CDR2 SYGVNS. The CDR3 has 16 amino acids. The V gene lost 3 bases and the J gene lost 5 bases, with 17 bases spanning the gap.

The chain links TRBV12-3 or TRBV12-4 to TRBJ2-7, with D perhaps matching TRBD1 (5 bases). V lost 8 bases and J lost 6, with 14 bases in between. The CDR3 is 12 amino acids. CDR3 coding DNA: TGTGCCAGCTTCCCCCGGCAGGGCGAGCAGTACTTC. It encodes CASFPRQGEQYF.

This clonotype was counted between two and nine times. The gene calls are TRBV5-1 and TRBJ1-4; tentative D call: TRBD1 (5 bases). Germline V gene sequence: CDR1 SGHRS, CDR2 YFSETQ. V lost 0 bases and J 8 bases, leaving 14 bases between the germline ends. This CDR3 is built from 15 residues. CDR3: CASSLVGGEGEKLFF. The CDR3, as DNA: TGCGCCAGCAGCTTGGTCGGCGGGGAGGGGGAAAAACTGTTTTTT.

This clonotype was seen a handful of times. This chain joins TRBV29-1 and TRBJ2-6; weak D call: TRBD1 (5 bases). V gave up 4 bases and J gave up 0 bases, with 10 bases separating them. The CDR3 runs to 15 residues. Germline values: CDR1 SQVTM, CDR2 ANQGSEA. CDR3 in amino acids: CSVGAGNSGANVLTF. CDR3 nucleotides: TGCAGCGTTGGAGCAGGGAACTCTGGGGCCAACGTCCTGACTTTC.

This clonotype was seen many times. This chain joins TRBV7-2 and TRBJ2-2; D not certain. The CDR3 consists of 13 residues. The germline CDR1 and CDR2 sequences are SGHTA and FQGNSA. The V end was cut by 5 bases, the J end by 2 bases, with 6 bases between. CDR3 bases: TGTGCCAGCAGCCGACAAAACACCGGGGAGCTGTTTTTT. Residues: CASSRQNTGELFF.

The chain has TRBV7-2 and TRBJ1-5; TRBD1 might be the D (6 bases). Per the germline V gene, CDR1 is SGHTA and CDR2 is FQGNSA. There are 16 residues in the CDR3. The V and J ends lost 4 bases and 9 bases respectively, with 22 bases between them. The CDR3 nucleotides are TGTGCCAGCAGCTCCCGGACCCCCAGGGGACTGACGCCCCAGCATTTT. Translated, it gives CASSSRTPRGLTPQHF. The complete variable domain, with remaining parts taken from reference TRBV7-2 and TRBJ1-5, reads GAGVSQSPSNKVTEKGKDVELRCDPISGHTALYWYRQSLGQGLEFLIYFQGNSAPDKSGLPSDRFSAERTGGSVSTLTIQRTQQEDSAVYLCASSSRTPRGLTPQHFGDGTRLSIL.

This clonotype was counted a few times. V usage is TRBV5-1 and J usage is TRBJ2-5, with 7 bases lining up with TRBD1. Germline lookup yields CDR1 SGHRS and CDR2 YFSETQ. The CDR3 extends over 15 amino acids. The ends lost 3 bases at V and 1 base at J; junction bases unmatched: 6. CDR3 DNA: TGCGCCAGCAGCTATACAGGGGAAGCCCAAGAGACCCAGTACTTC. This encodes CASSYTGEAQETQYF.

This clonotype showed up many times. The chain has TRBV7-2 and TRBJ2-2; D remains ambiguous. The CDR3 is made up of 16 amino acids. V was trimmed by 5 bases and J by 4 bases, leaving 17 bases between them. The germline CDR1 and CDR2 sequences are SGHTA and FQGNSA. The CDR3, as DNA: TGTGCCAGCAGCCAACTTAGGAACGGTATCACCGGGGAGCTGTTTTTT. This encodes CASSQLRNGITGELFF.

This clonotype was counted between two and nine times. The junction does not match germline at one end; this may be a read error. This chain uses TRBV11-2 with TRBJ2-1, with 15 bases that match TRBD2. Germline assignment: CDR1 SGHAT and CDR2 FQNNGV. The CDR3 loop spans 15 amino acids. The CDR3 region has the DNA TGTGCCAGCAGCCCCGGGACTAGCGGGGGGTGGTATGAGATCTTC. It yields the protein CASSPGTSGGWYEIF.

The chain employs TRBV2 and TRBJ2-5; D gene unclear. The CDR3 length is 11 residues. Trimming shortened V by 5 bases and J by 10 bases, and 11 bases separated the two germline ends. CDR1 and CDR2 from the germline V gene are SNHLY and FYNNEI. In nucleotides, the CDR3 is TGTGCCAGCAGTCCCGAAAAGAGCCAGTACTTC. The encoded protein is CASSPEKSQYF.

This clonotype has just a few counts. The rearrangement joins TRBV3-1 to TRBJ2-6; tentative D call: TRBD1 (6 bases). The CDR3 has 16 residues. The germline V gene encodes CDR1 LGHDT and CDR2 YNNKEL (reference sequence). V shed 3 bases and J shed 2 bases, with 11 bases lying between them. In DNA, the CDR3 is TGTGCCAGCAGCCAGCCACAGGGAGCTGGGGCCAACGTCCTGACTTTC. Protein sequence: CASSQPQGAGANVLTF. The complete variable domain, with remaining parts taken from reference TRBV3-1 and TRBJ2-6, reads DTAVSQTPKYLVTQMGNDKSIKCEQNLGHDTMYWYKQDSKKFLKIMFSYNNKELIINETVPNRFSPKSPDKAHLNLHINSLELGDSAVYFCASSQPQGAGANVLTFGAGSRLTVL.

This chain joins TRBV20-1 and TRBJ2-2; D unresolved. This CDR3 contains 11 residues. The V end lost 6 bases, the J end lost 6 bases, and 8 bases lay between the germline ends. The germline gives CDR1 DFQATT, CDR2 SNEGSKA (reference sequence). Here the CDR3 DNA reads TGCAGTGCCAAAAGGGCCGGGGAGCTGTTTTTT. It translates to CSAKRAGELFF.

This clonotype occurred a few times. CDR3 in amino acids: CASSFGLAATADTQYF. The CDR3 DNA follows: TGCGCCAGCAGCTTCGGACTAGCGGCGACAGCAGATACGCAGTATTTT. The chain employs TRBV5-1 and TRBJ2-3, with TRBD2 identical over 10 bases. CDR1 and CDR2 from the germline V gene are SGHRS and YFSETQ. This CDR3 has 16 amino acids. J was trimmed by 4 bases and V by 2 bases; bases with no gene match: 7.

The chain links TRBV19 to TRBJ1-2, with a possible D match to TRBD1 (5 bases). Per the germline V gene, CDR1 is LNHDA and CDR2 is SQIVND (reference sequence). CDR3 size: 14 residues. The germline V and J ends were trimmed by 2 bases and 4 bases, with 11 bases remaining between them. CDR3 residues: CASSISPGTYGYTF. The CDR3 nucleotides are TGTGCCAGTAGTATATCCCCAGGGACCTATGGCTACACCTTC.

This clonotype was seen many times. The chain links TRBV7-9 to TRBJ2-3; D might be TRBD1 or TRBD2, each matching 6 bases. CDR3 length: 14 residues. Germline CDR1 and CDR2: SEHNR and FQNEAQ (reference sequence). Trimming removed 5 bases from V and 4 bases from J, with 13 bases in between. The chain's CDR3 is CASSHGGTADTQYF. DNA of the CDR3: TGTGCCAGCAGCCACGGGGGCACGGCAGATACGCAGTATTTT. Full variable domain (missing parts from reference TRBV7-9 and TRBJ2-3): DTGVSQNPRHKITKRGQNVTFRCDPISEHNRLYWYRQTLGQGPEFLTYFQNEAQLEKSRLLSDRFSAERPKGSFSTLEIQRTEQGDSAMYLCASSHGGTADTQYFGPGTRLTVL.

J is TRBJ2-1 and V is TRBV7-2, with 13 positions matching TRBD2. Losses at the gene ends were 1 base for V and 15 bases for J; bases not matched to a gene: 9. Germline V gene data show CDR1 as SGHTA and CDR2 as FQGNSA. The length of the CDR3 is 15 residues. The CDR3, as DNA: TGTGCCAGCAGCTTAGAACTAGCGGGGGGGCCGAGGTGGTTCTTC. It yields the protein CASSLELAGGPRWFF.

This clonotype showed up just a few times. The chain has TRBV29-1 and TRBJ2-7; 12 bases map to TRBD2. Germline V gene sequence: CDR1 SQVTM, CDR2 ANQGSEA. V was pared by 7 bases and J by 4 bases, with 8 bases of the junction left unmatched. CDR3 length equals 14 residues. Written as DNA, the CDR3 is TGCAGCGCTGGCGGACTAGCGGGACCGTACGAGCAGTACTTC. This translates into CSAGGLAGPYEQYF.